This passage covers 15 T cell receptor beta chains from one sample sequenced in a study of CD8 T cells in ankylosing spondylitis. Overall study findings and caveats: Within ankylosing spondylitis blood, a TCR beta motif made up of eight highly homologous variants appeared to be characteristic.

No cognate antigen is known for these TCRs. TCRdb independently ran MiXCR on the 5' RACE reads; one entry per CDR3 protein. The table shows hundreds of thousands of distinct CDR3 sequences, with more than 15% occurring only once. The sample consisted of blood, either unsorted or a sorted T cell fraction (not recorded which). The source of these receptors is a male donor with ankylosing spondylitis.

The table lists this clonotype with a count of one. This chain links TRBV4-2 with TRBJ2-1; D gene uncertain. Germline CDR1 and CDR2: LGHNA and YNFKEQ. V lost 3 bases and J 0 bases, leaving 12 bases between the germline ends. The CDR3 sequence is 16 residues long. CDR3 region: CASSQAVITSYNEQFF. CDR3 nucleotide sequence: TGTGCCAGCAGCCAGGCGGTTATAACCTCCTACAATGAGCAGTTCTTC.

Of note for this clonotype: A read error may account for a junction end that differs from germline. V usage is TRBV10-3 and J usage is TRBJ2-6; D is unresolved. This CDR3 spans 15 amino acids. Germline assignment: CDR1 ENHRY and CDR2 SYGVKD. The DNA of the CDR3 is TGTGCCATCGGTGACGTTCACTCTGGGGCCAACGTCCTGACTTTC. This translates into CAIGDVHSGANVLTF.

The chain joins TRBV6-1 to TRBJ2-6, with a weak D call TRBD2 (6 bases). CDR1 and CDR2 (germline): MNHNS, SASEGT. The CDR3 contains 15 residues. Trimming stripped 6 bases from V and 1 base from J, with 10 bases between. The CDR3 loop reads CASSPRESGANVLTF. The CDR3 DNA reads TGTGCCAGCAGCCCCCGGGAGTCTGGGGCCAACGTCCTGACTTTC.

The chain couples TRBV12-3 or TRBV12-4 to TRBJ1-2; no reliable D call. The CDR3 is 14 amino acids. V was pared by 3 bases and J by 8 bases, with 16 bases between. CDR3 nucleotides: TGTGCCAGCAGTTTTGAGGGCATCTGGGGAGGCTACACCTTC. It translates to CASSFEGIWGGYTF.

This rearrangement joins TRBV6-1 to TRBJ2-5, with 8 positions matching TRBD1. V dropped 6 bases and J dropped 5; count of bases not matched to a gene: 11. This CDR3 region has 15 residues. CDR1 is MNHNS, CDR2 SASEGT, per germline. The CDR3 DNA follows: TGTGCCAGCAGGGCCGGACAGGGTGGGTCGGAGACCCAGTACTTC. This gives the protein CASRAGQGGSETQYF.

This sequence joins TRBV6-1 and TRBJ1-6, with 8 bases that match TRBD1. The V gene's germline CDR1 is MNHNS and CDR2 SASEGT. V lost 8 bases to trimming and J lost 8 bases; unmatched junction nucleotides: 11. The CDR3 is 15 residues long. The CDR3 sequence is CASHAPGGRDSPLHF. CDR3 coding DNA: TGTGCCAGCCACGCGCCAGGGGGCAGGGATTCACCCCTCCACTTT.

The rearrangement uses TRBV11-2 and TRBJ2-5, with 12 bases matching TRBD2. V was pared by 1 base and J by 4 bases, with 7 bases of the junction left unmatched. The CDR3 is made up of 17 amino acids. Germline V gene lookup returns CDR1 SGHAT and CDR2 FQNNGV. This CDR3 reads CASSLVQLAGGRETQYF. Here the CDR3 DNA reads TGTGCCAGCAGCTTAGTCCAACTAGCGGGGGGAAGAGAGACCCAGTACTTC.

The CDR3 DNA reads as TGTGCCAGCAGCGAACAGGGAGGGAAGAACTATGGCTACACCTTC. This codes for CASSEQGGKNYGYTF. This chain links TRBV7-3 with TRBJ1-2, with D maybe TRBD1 (6 bases). CDR1 is SGHTA and CDR2 is FQGTGA in the germline V gene. V gave up 5 bases and J gave up 2 bases, with 15 bases separating them. There are 15 residues in the CDR3.

This clonotype was picked up a small number of times. The genes are TRBV6-1 and TRBJ1-1, with D possibly TRBD1 on 5 matching bases. With 6 bases removed from V and 0 bases from J, the gap between germline ends came to 14 bases. CDR3 length equals 15 residues. Germline V gene sequence: CDR1 MNHNS, CDR2 SASEGT. CDR3 bases: TGTGCCAGCAGCTTGGGGGGACGGGTGAACACTGAAGCTTTCTTT. Translated, it gives CASSLGGRVNTEAFF.

This sequence joins TRBV11-2 and TRBJ2-1, with 12 positions matching TRBD2. This CDR3 has 18 residues. Germline loops: CDR1 SGHAT, CDR2 FQNNGV. The trim removed 5 bases at V and 0 bases at J, leaving 8 bases unmatched. The CDR3 DNA reads as TGTGCCAGCAGCAGAACCTCGGGACTAGCGGGCTCCTACAATGAGCAGTTCTTC. Its protein product is CASSRTSGLAGSYNEQFF.

This clonotype showed up just a few times. V and J are TRBV6-5 and TRBJ2-5, with D possibly called TRBD1 or TRBD2 (6 bases each). Trimming removed 2 bases from V and 2 bases from J, with 12 bases in between. Germline V gene lookup returns CDR1 MNHEY and CDR2 SVGAGI. The CDR3 is made up of 15 amino acids. The chain's CDR3 is CASSYAGQSQETQYF. CDR3 sequence (DNA): TGTGCCAGCAGTTACGCGGGACAATCTCAAGAGACCCAGTACTTC.

The chain carries TRBV20-1 and TRBJ2-7, with TRBD1 matching 7 bases. Trimming removed 7 bases from V and 6 bases from J; junction bases left unmatched: 15. Germline assignment: CDR1 DFQATT and CDR2 SNEGSKA (reference sequence). This CDR3 region has 14 residues. In nucleotides, the CDR3 is TGCAGTGTCACACAGGGGACGGCCCCGGCCGAGCAGTACTTC. It translates to CSVTQGTAPAEQYF.

This clonotype was recorded a few times. The rearrangement joins TRBV12-3 or TRBV12-4 to TRBJ1-2; D might be TRBD1 (6 bases). This CDR3 has 12 amino acids. Trimming left V 6 bases short and J 4 bases short, with 9 bases between. The chain's CDR3 is CASSTGIYGYTF. DNA for the CDR3: TGTGCCAGCAGCACAGGGATCTATGGCTACACCTTC.

CDR3 in amino acids: CASSDRGLSTDTQYF. CDR3 nucleotides: TGCGCCAGCAGCGATAGGGGGCTGAGCACAGATACGCAGTATTTT. V gene TRBV5-1 combines with J gene TRBJ2-3; TRBD1 matches at 7 bases. Germline V lookup: CDR1 SGHRS, CDR2 YFSETQ. V lost 4 bases, J lost 0 bases, and 5 bases stayed unmatched. The CDR3 sequence is 15 residues long.

This clonotype was observed once. The genes are TRBV14 and TRBJ2-7; 7 bases map to TRBD2. There are 15 residues in the CDR3. The germline CDR1 and CDR2 sequences are SGHDN and FVKESK. The junction had 6 bases not matched to a gene; V was cut back by 4 bases and J by 0 bases. CDR3 sequence: CASSLDPGGSYEQYF. DNA for the CDR3: TGTGCCAGCAGCCTAGACCCGGGGGGCTCCTACGAGCAGTACTTC.